Below, 24 T cell receptor beta chains from the same sample are listed, as sequenced in a study of CD8 T cells in ankylosing spondylitis. Using its own MiXCR run on the 5' RACE reads, TCRdb lists one record per CDR3 protein. This table has about 310,000 distinct CDR3 sequences, 20% appearing once. The sequenced sample consisted of blood, either unsorted or a sorted T cell fraction (not recorded which). All receptors come from a female donor with ankylosing spondylitis or in good health (not recorded which).

V and J are TRBV9 and TRBJ2-5, with a possible D match to TRBD1 (5 bases). The CDR3 is 15 amino acids. Trimming shortened V by 0 bases and J by 1 base, and 10 bases separated the two germline ends. Looked up from germline, CDR1 is SGDLS and CDR2 is YYNGEE. CDR3 nucleotides: TGTGCCAGCAGCGTAGCAGGGTGGACCCAAGAGACCCAGTACTTC. This sequence encodes CASSVAGWTQETQYF. Using reference TRBV9 and TRBJ2-5 for the parts outside the CDR3, the full variable domain is DSGVTQTPKHLITATGQRVTLRCSPRSGDLSVYWYQQSLDQGLQFLIQYYNGEERAKGNILERFSAQQFPDLHSELNLSSLELGDSALYFCASSVAGWTQETQYFGPGTRLLVL.

J is TRBJ2-7 and V is TRBV6-2 or TRBV6-3, with 7 bases matching TRBD1. Unmatched junction bases numbered 12, after V lost 8 bases and J lost 5 bases. The CDR3 is made up of 14 amino acids. The V gene's germline CDR1 is MNHEY and CDR2 SVGEGT. The chain's CDR3 is CASDRTGKIHEQYF. DNA for the CDR3: TGTGCCAGCGACCGGACAGGTAAAATCCACGAGCAGTACTTC.

J is TRBJ2-7 and V is TRBV12-3 or TRBV12-4; D remains unclear. This CDR3 region has 14 residues. Deletions cut 5 bases from V and 3 bases from J, with 14 bases between. The CDR3 protein is CASSPRTESYEQYF. CDR3 coding DNA: TGTGCCAGCAGTCCCCGGACCGAAAGCTACGAGCAGTACTTC.

The rearrangement links TRBV27 to TRBJ2-7; D is perhaps TRBD2 (5 bases). The CDR3 has 14 residues. The V end was cut by 2 bases, the J end by 6 bases, with 14 bases between. CDR1 and CDR2 (germline): MNHEY, SMNVEV (reference sequence). CDR3 nucleotides: TGTGCCAGCAGTTTAGGCGAGGGCCTCGGCGAGCAGTACTTC. Its protein is CASSLGEGLGEQYF.

The V call is TRBV14, the J call TRBJ1-5; no definite D call. Trimming removed 6 bases at V and 7 bases at J, with 13 bases between. This CDR3 comprises 13 residues. Germline CDR1 and CDR2: SGHDN and FVKESK. The CDR3 is CASSRARDQPQHF. CDR3 in DNA: TGTGCCAGCAGTCGGGCCCGTGACCAGCCCCAGCATTTT.

The V call is TRBV6-1, the J call TRBJ2-1, with TRBD2 matching 8 bases. J lost 7 bases, V lost 10 bases, and 15 bases had no gene match. The CDR3 is 15 amino acids. In germline, CDR1 is MNHNS, CDR2 SASEGT. The CDR3 nucleotides are TGTGCCACCTCCGGGACTAGGGCTCTTCCGAATGAGCAGTTCTTC. Amino acids: CATSGTRALPNEQFF.

The chain couples TRBV4-3 to TRBJ1-3, with D perhaps TRBD1 (6 bases). Trimming took off 3 bases at V and 4 bases at J, with 7 bases between the two ends. The CDR3 length is 13 residues. CDR1 LGHNA and CDR2 YSLEER come from the germline V gene. For the CDR3, the DNA is TGCGCCAGCAGCCACGGGACAGGAAACACCATATATTTT. Residues: CASSHGTGNTIYF.

This clonotype has at least ten counts. This chain joins TRBV29-1 and TRBJ2-3; 9 nucleotides align to TRBD2. The CDR3 has 13 amino acids. Losses at the gene ends were 4 bases for V and 6 bases for J; bases not matched to a gene: 5. Germline V gene lookup returns CDR1 SQVTM and CDR2 ANQGSEA. The chain's CDR3 is CSVASGIVDTQYF. The DNA of the CDR3 is TGCAGCGTTGCTAGCGGGATTGTTGATACGCAGTATTTT.

The rearrangement links TRBV7-8 to TRBJ2-2; D is undetermined. The CDR3 has 15 amino acids. Deletions cut 5 bases from V and 4 bases from J, with 14 bases between. Germline V lookup: CDR1 SGHVS, CDR2 FQNEAQ. CDR3 nucleotide sequence: TGTGCCAGCAGCCCAACTTACAGTGCCACCGGGGAGCTGTTTTTT. Translated, it gives CASSPTYSATGELFF.

The genes are TRBV9 and TRBJ1-1; TRBD1 might be the D (6 bases). The germline V gene encodes CDR1 SGDLS and CDR2 YYNGEE. The CDR3 loop spans 16 amino acids. Deletions cut 4 bases from V and 1 base from J, with 17 bases between. CDR3 in amino acids: CASSPNRDTTNTEAFF. The CDR3 DNA is TGTGCCAGCAGCCCGAACAGGGACACCACGAACACTGAAGCTTTCTTT.

The gene calls are TRBV28 and TRBJ2-5; D is perhaps TRBD1 (6 bases). Germline V gene sequence: CDR1 MDHEN, CDR2 SYDVKM. This CDR3 contains 15 residues. The germline V and J ends were trimmed by 5 bases and 2 bases, with 15 bases remaining between them. The CDR3 protein is CASSATGTSQETQYF. The CDR3 DNA sequence: TGTGCCAGCAGTGCCACCGGGACATCACAAGAGACCCAGTACTTC.

The chain joins TRBV4-3 to TRBJ2-3, with D possibly called TRBD1 or TRBD2 (5 bases each). Trimming shortened V by 1 base and J by 3 bases, and 14 bases separated the two germline ends. Germline V gives CDR1 LGHNA, CDR2 YSLEER. The CDR3 has 16 amino acids. The CDR3 DNA reads as TGCGCCAGCAGCCAAGCAGGGAGCCGAGGAACAGATACGCAGTATTTT. This codes for CASSQAGSRGTDTQYF.

V is TRBV5-4 and J is TRBJ2-7; D is ambiguous. Trimming took off 3 bases at V and 3 bases at J, with 10 bases between the two ends. This CDR3 has 13 residues. Germline V gives CDR1 SGHNT, CDR2 YYREEE (reference sequence). The CDR3 spells CASSSDGVYEQYF. CDR3 coding DNA: TGTGCCAGCAGCTCTGACGGAGTCTACGAGCAGTACTTC.

The chain is built from TRBV12-5 and TRBJ1-4, with D perhaps matching TRBD1 (5 bases). The V end was cut by 1 base, the J end by 8 bases, with 11 bases between. Germline CDR1 and CDR2: LGHNT and FRNRAP. This CDR3 spans 14 amino acids. The CDR3 DNA sequence: TGTGCTAGTGGTTTGGGCAGGGAAACCGAAAAACTGTTTTTT. Translated: CASGLGRETEKLFF.

The gene calls are TRBV5-1 and TRBJ2-6, with D unclear. The germline V gene encodes CDR1 SGHRS and CDR2 YFSETQ. V lost 4 bases and J 1 base, leaving 12 bases between the germline ends. The CDR3 has 16 amino acids. DNA for the CDR3: TGCGCCAGCAGCCCTCAAACAGAGTCTGGGGCCAACGTCCTGACTTTC. Translation gives CASSPQTESGANVLTF.

CDR3 DNA sequence: TGTGCCAGCAGCGTCGACAGGGAGTTCTACGAGCAGTACTTC. This codes for CASSVDREFYEQYF. This sequence joins TRBV7-8 and TRBJ2-7; 7 nucleotides align to TRBD1. The CDR3 has 14 residues. V shed 5 bases and J 3 bases; nucleotides not matched to a gene: 7. Germline V gene data show CDR1 as SGHVS and CDR2 as FQNEAQ.

This sequence joins TRBV20-1 and TRBJ1-1; a weak D match, TRBD1 (5 bases). Trimming took off 3 bases at V and 3 bases at J, with 11 bases between the two ends. Germline assignment: CDR1 DFQATT and CDR2 SNEGSKA (reference sequence). The length of the CDR3 is 13 residues. The CDR3 sequence is CSASLAGYTEAFF. In DNA form, the CDR3 reads TGCAGTGCTAGTTTAGCAGGGTACACTGAAGCTTTCTTT.

About this clonotype: The conserved closing phenylalanine or tryptophan is absent in this CDR3, likely reflecting a read error. The DNA is omitted, as the CDR3 cannot be located on it reliably, and the CDR3 follows TCRdb's listing. The rearrangement joins TRBV4-3 to TRBJ2-5. Both ends counted, the CDR3 spans 9 residues. The germline gives CDR1 LGHNA, CDR2 YSLEER. CDR3 residues: CASSLKKGI.

This sequence joins TRBV6-6 and TRBJ1-1; possible D gene TRBD1, 6 bases. Trimming removed 7 bases from V and 1 base from J, with 10 bases in between. The CDR3 is made up of 13 amino acids. CDR1 and CDR2 from the germline V gene are MNHNY and SVGAGI (reference sequence). CDR3 in amino acids: CASIWTENTEAFF. CDR3 nucleotide sequence: TGTGCCAGCATCTGGACAGAGAACACTGAAGCTTTCTTT.

This clonotype was counted many times. The chain joins TRBV5-1 to TRBJ2-2; TRBD1 matches 8 bases. The CDR3 loop spans 14 amino acids. Trimming took 6 bases from V and 5 from J; bases not matched to a gene: 6. The germline gives CDR1 SGHRS, CDR2 YFSETQ. CDR3 protein: CASTRQGATGELFF. CDR3 nucleotide sequence: TGCGCCAGCACTCGGCAGGGGGCGACCGGGGAGCTGTTTTTT.

This clonotype has more than one count but fewer than ten. CDR3 loop: CASGTYQPQHF. Here the CDR3 DNA reads TGTGCTAGTGGTACCTATCAGCCCCAGCATTTT. The chain has TRBV12-5 and TRBJ1-5; no firm D call. Germline lookup yields CDR1 LGHNT and CDR2 FRNRAP. Trimming removed 5 bases at V and 5 bases at J, with 4 bases between. This CDR3 comprises 11 residues.

J is TRBJ2-1 and V is TRBV6-2 or TRBV6-3; D is unclear. The CDR3 spans 13 residues. Trimming cost V 2 bases and J 7 bases, with 9 bases left between them. CDR1 is MNHEY and CDR2 is SVGEGT in the germline V gene. CDR3 sequence reads: CASSYKPPNEQFF. CDR3 in DNA: TGTGCCAGCAGTTACAAACCCCCGAATGAGCAGTTCTTC.

The chain joins TRBV24-1 to TRBJ2-5, with 11 bases matching TRBD2. The CDR3 sequence is 16 residues long. Germline assignment: CDR1 KGHDR and CDR2 SFDVKD. The V gene end was trimmed by 5 bases and the J gene end by 5 bases; junction bases not matched to a gene: 9. The CDR3 nucleotides are TGTGCCACCAGTGGGTTAACTAGCGGGAGAGGGGAGACCCAGTACTTC. It specifies CATSGLTSGRGETQYF.

This clonotype was counted a few times. The chain combines TRBV10-3 with TRBJ2-5, with D possibly TRBD2 on 6 matching bases. The CDR3 sequence is 14 residues long. Germline V gives CDR1 ENHRY, CDR2 SYGVKD. Trimming pared 10 bases from V and 5 bases from J, leaving 20 bases between. The DNA of the CDR3 is TGTGCCAAAGTCCCCGGGGGTCCGAGGGAGACCCAGTACTTC. It specifies CAKVPGGPRETQYF.